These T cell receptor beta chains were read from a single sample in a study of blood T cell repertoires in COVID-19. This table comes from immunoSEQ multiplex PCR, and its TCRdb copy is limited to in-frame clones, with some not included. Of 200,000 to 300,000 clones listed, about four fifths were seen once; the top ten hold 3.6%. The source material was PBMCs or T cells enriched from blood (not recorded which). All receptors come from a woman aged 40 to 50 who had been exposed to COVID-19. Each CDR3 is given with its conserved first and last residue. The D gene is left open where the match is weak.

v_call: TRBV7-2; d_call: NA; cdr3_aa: CASSLIYYEQYF
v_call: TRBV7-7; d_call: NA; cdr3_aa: CASSPFGGHTEAFF
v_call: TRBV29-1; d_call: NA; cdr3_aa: CSVAGGDGYTF
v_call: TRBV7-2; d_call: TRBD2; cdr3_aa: CASSTTTRGGVADTQYF
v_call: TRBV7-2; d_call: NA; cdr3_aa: CASSPQGRGNTEAFF
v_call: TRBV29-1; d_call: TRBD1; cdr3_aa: CSVAQGSPKDTQYF
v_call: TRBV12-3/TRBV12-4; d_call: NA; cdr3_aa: CASQTGTMYEQYF
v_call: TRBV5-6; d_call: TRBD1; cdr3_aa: CASSLGQGRSDTQYF
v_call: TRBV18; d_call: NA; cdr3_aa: CASSPQGLRESGANVLTF
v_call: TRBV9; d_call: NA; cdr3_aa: CASSLSSTSDGYTF
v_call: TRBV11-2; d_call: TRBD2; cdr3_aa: CASSRAGVLTDTQYF
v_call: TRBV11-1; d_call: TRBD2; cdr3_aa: CASSLGLAVYNEQFF
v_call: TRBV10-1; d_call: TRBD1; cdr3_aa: CASSLRQGYSYEQYF
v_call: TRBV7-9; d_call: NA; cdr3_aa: CASSRRGQNNEQFF
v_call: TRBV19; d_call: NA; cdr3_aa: CASSLFGASGNTIYF
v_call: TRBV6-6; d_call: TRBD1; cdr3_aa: CASSYLTGGGGTQYF
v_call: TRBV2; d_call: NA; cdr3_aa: CASSPPRTNTGELFF
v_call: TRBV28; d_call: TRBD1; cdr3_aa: CASSSGTGFTGYTF
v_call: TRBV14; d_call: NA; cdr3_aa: CASSQAGYSPLHF
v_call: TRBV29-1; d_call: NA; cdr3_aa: CSVWGDGTGNTIYF
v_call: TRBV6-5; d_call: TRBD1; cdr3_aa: CASSSRDSGSPLHF
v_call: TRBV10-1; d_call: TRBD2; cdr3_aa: CASSQWRSGGAGTQYF
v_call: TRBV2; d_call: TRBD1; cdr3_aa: CASSGHQGQGVGAFF
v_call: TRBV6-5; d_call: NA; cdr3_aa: CASMFGQSSNQPQHF
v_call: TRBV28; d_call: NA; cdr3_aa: CASIKRRALGNEQFF
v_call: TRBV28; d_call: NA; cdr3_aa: CASSLWQGRANQPQHF
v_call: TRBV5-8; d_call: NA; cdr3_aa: CASSSRLTSYTF
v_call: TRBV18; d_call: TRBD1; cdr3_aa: CASSPGQGANYEQFF